This passage covers 23 T cell receptor beta chains from one sample sequenced in a study of T cell responses to AZD1222 COVID-19 vaccine. Clones were read by immunoSEQ multiplex PCR, and TCRdb kept only the in-frame ones, dropping some. The profile shows some 150,000 clones, more than 70% of them singletons. Sequences were derived from peripheral blood, sampled 28 days after the second AZD1222 dose. The source of these receptors is an adult who received the AZD1222 COVID-19 vaccine.

This chain joins TRBV6-6 and TRBJ1-1, with TRBD1 matching over 7 bases. The CDR3 covers 14 residues. Germline assignment: CDR1 MNHNY and CDR2 SVGAGI (reference sequence). V dropped 5 bases and J dropped 0; count of bases not matched to a gene: 3. The CDR3 coding sequence is TGTGCCAGCAGTCCGGACAGGATGAACACTGAAGCTTTCTTT. Translation gives CASSPDRMNTEAFF.

The rearrangement joins TRBV6-2 or TRBV6-3 to TRBJ2-1; 9 bases line up with TRBD1. Per the germline V gene, CDR1 is MNHEY and CDR2 is SVGEGT. This CDR3 comprises 17 residues. The junction had 9 bases not matched to a gene; V was cut back by 6 bases and J by 0 bases. For the CDR3, the DNA is TGTGCCAGCAGCCACTCCGGGACAGGGAGCTCCTACAATGAGCAGTTCTTC. This gives the protein CASSHSGTGSSYNEQFF.

The V gene is TRBV28, the J gene TRBJ1-2; D call uncertain. Germline CDR1 MDHEN, CDR2 SYDVKM. Trimming cost V 2 bases and J 1 base, with 2 bases left between them. The CDR3 contains 12 residues. This chain's CDR3 is CASSLLNYGYTF. CDR3 sequence (DNA): TGTGCCAGCAGTTTACTTAACTATGGCTACACCTTC.

The chain recombines TRBV4-1 with TRBJ2-7, with a weak D call TRBD1 (6 bases). The CDR3 loop spans 16 amino acids. Germline loops: CDR1 MGHRA, CDR2 YSYEKL. V lost 1 base and J 1 base, leaving 14 bases between the germline ends. In nucleotides, the CDR3 is TGCGCCAGCAGCCAAGGGTACAGGGCAAGGTCCTACGAGCAGTACTTC. It is translated as CASSQGYRARSYEQYF.

This clone was seen a handful of times. This sample also contains other DNA sequences that code for the same CDR3. The chain uses TRBV4-3 and TRBJ1-2, with D hard to call. CDR3 size: 16 residues. Trimming cost V 0 bases and J 4 bases, with 15 bases left between them. In germline, CDR1 is LGHNA, CDR2 YSLEER. This CDR3 is CASSQDSASRPYGYTF. CDR3 nucleotides: TGCGCCAGCAGCCAAGATTCGGCATCACGGCCCTATGGCTACACCTTC.

This chain uses TRBV4-1 with TRBJ2-3; 8 nucleotides align to TRBD2. The CDR3 is 18 residues long. Unmatched junction bases numbered 17, after V lost 4 bases and J lost 5 bases. Germline assignment: CDR1 MGHRA and CDR2 YSYEKL. CDR3 nucleotides: TGCGCCAGCAGCCCGCTTACGAATCGGGAGGGTTATAGAGATACGCAGTATTTT. This codes for CASSPLTNREGYRDTQYF.

The rearrangement links TRBV30 to TRBJ1-5; maybe TRBD1 (5 bases). V lost 2 bases, J lost 7 bases, and 21 bases lay in between. The CDR3 is 16 amino acids. Germline values: CDR1 GTSNPN, CDR2 SVGIG (reference sequence). CDR3 in amino acids: CAWSLRDGSSGQPQHF. Here the CDR3 DNA reads TGTGCCTGGAGTCTCCGGGACGGATCCAGCGGGCAGCCCCAGCATTTT.

The chain couples TRBV10-1 to TRBJ1-1, with 7 bases aligning to TRBD1. Germline V gene data show CDR1 as WNHNN and CDR2 as SYGVQD (reference sequence). The V gene end was trimmed by 6 bases and the J gene end by 5 bases; junction bases not matched to a gene: 0. This CDR3 spans 11 amino acids. This CDR3 reads CASRGQTEAFF. The CDR3 region has the DNA TGCGCCAGCAGGGGACAGACTGAAGCTTTCTTT.

The chain recombines TRBV7-2 with TRBJ2-7; maybe TRBD2 (6 bases). V was pared by 2 bases and J by 5 bases, with 10 bases between. CDR1 is SGHTA and CDR2 is FQGNSA in the germline V gene. The CDR3 extends over 13 amino acids. This CDR3 reads CASSLTRGNEQYF. In DNA form, the CDR3 reads TGTGCCAGCAGCTTAACGCGCGGGAACGAGCAGTACTTC. Variable domain in full (rest from reference TRBV7-2 and TRBJ2-7): GAGVSQSPSNKVTEKGKDVELRCDPISGHTALYWYRQSLGQGLEFLIYFQGNSAPDKSGLPSDRFSAERTGGSVSTLTIQRTQQEDSAVYLCASSLTRGNEQYFGPGTRLTVT.

This chain connects TRBV6-2 or TRBV6-3 to TRBJ2-3, with unresolved D. The CDR3 spans 17 residues. Between the trimmed V and J ends, which lost 0 bases and 2 bases, there was a span of 15 bases. Germline CDR1 reads MNHEY; CDR2 reads SVGEGT. CDR3 protein: CASSYSKGEPHTDTQYF. CDR3 nucleotides: TGTGCCAGCAGTTACTCGAAAGGCGAACCTCACACAGATACGCAGTATTTT.

The CDR3 sequence is CASSLERILGYTF. CDR3 DNA: TGTGCCAGCAGCCTCGAGAGGATTCTGGGCTACACCTTC. The rearrangement uses TRBV13 and TRBJ1-2; the D is unclear. V was trimmed by 5 bases and J by 8 bases, leaving 15 bases between them. This CDR3 region has 13 residues. Germline CDR1 and CDR2: PRHDT and FYEKMQ (reference sequence).

This sequence joins TRBV18 and TRBJ1-3; 8 positions match TRBD1. Germline V gene sequence: CDR1 KGHSH, CDR2 LQKENI. V was clipped by 3 bases and J by 5 bases; unmatched bases: 12. This CDR3 contains 17 residues. The CDR3 region has the DNA TGTGCCAGCTCACCTCTTGGACAGGGAGGACGGAGAAACACCATATATTTT. Its translation: CASSPLGQGGRRNTIYF.

The chain combines TRBV3-1 (or the pseudogene TRBV3-2) with TRBJ1-2, with D possibly matching TRBD1 (5 bases). V lost 6 bases, J lost 8 bases, and 16 bases lay in between. From germline, CDR1 is LGHDT and CDR2 YNNKEL (reference sequence). The CDR3 has 13 amino acids. Written as DNA, the CDR3 is TGTGCCAGCAGTGAGGGGCACAGGAAGGGCTACACCTTC. Translating it yields CASSEGHRKGYTF.

V usage is TRBV16 and J usage is TRBJ2-7; 8 bases are a match to TRBD1. Germline V gives CDR1 KGHSY, CDR2 FQNENV. Trimming at V came to 4 bases and at J to 4 bases, leaving 0 bases not matched to a gene. The CDR3 runs to 12 residues. This CDR3 is CASSRDRYEQYF. The CDR3, as DNA: TGTGCCAGCAGCCGGGACAGGTACGAGCAGTACTTC. The entire variable domain, with the rest obtained from reference TRBV16 and TRBJ2-7, is as follows: GEEVAQTPKHLVRGEGQKAKLYCAPIKGHSYVFWYQQVLKNEFKFLISFQNENVFDETGMPKERFSAKCLPNSPCSLEIQATKLEDSAVYFCASSRDRYEQYFGPGTRLTVT.

The chain is built from TRBV24-1 and TRBJ1-2, with 8 bases lining up with TRBD1. The germline V gene encodes CDR1 KGHDR and CDR2 SFDVKD. The CDR3 runs 13 residues. Trimming cost V 3 bases and J 6 bases; bases outside gene matches: 2. The CDR3 region has the DNA TGTGCCACCAGTGATCTGGACAGGGATGGCTACACCTTC. Amino acid sequence: CATSDLDRDGYTF.

The CDR3 DNA reads TGTGCCAGCAGCCGTACAGGGGACCTCTATGGCTACACCTTC. Protein sequence: CASSRTGDLYGYTF. J is TRBJ1-2 and V is TRBV7-9, with 7 bases that match TRBD1. The trim removed 5 bases at V and 4 bases at J, leaving 7 bases unmatched. This CDR3 contains 14 residues. Germline CDR1 SEHNR, CDR2 FQNEAQ (reference sequence).

As concerns this clone: This sample also contains other DNA sequences that code for the same CDR3. The rearrangement joins TRBV30 to TRBJ1-5; D unresolved. Per germline, CDR1 GTSNPN and CDR2 SVGIG (reference sequence). The V and J ends lost 2 bases and 5 bases respectively, with 10 bases between them. The CDR3 consists of 13 residues. CDR3 residues: CAWSSRGDQPQHF. CDR3 nucleotide sequence: TGTGCCTGGAGTAGCAGAGGTGATCAGCCCCAGCATTTT.

The rearrangement uses TRBV27 and TRBJ1-6; D is ambiguous. The CDR3 spans 15 residues. V was shortened by 1 base and J by 4 bases, with 8 bases between the two germline ends. CDR1 MNHEY and CDR2 SMNVEV come from the germline V gene (reference sequence). The CDR3 loop reads CASSLFGVYNSPLHF. In DNA, the CDR3 is TGTGCCAGCAGTTTATTCGGGGTATATAATTCACCCCTCCACTTT.

J is TRBJ1-5 and V is TRBV19; no definite D call. Germline CDR1 reads LNHDA; CDR2 reads SQIVND (reference sequence). The germline V and J ends were trimmed by 5 bases and 3 bases, with 11 bases remaining between them. This CDR3 spans 14 amino acids. The CDR3 reads CASSGTVFNQPQHF. The DNA for the CDR3 is TGTGCCAGTAGTGGAACCGTGTTCAATCAGCCCCAGCATTTT.

The genes are TRBV9 and TRBJ2-1; possible D gene TRBD2, 5 bases. This CDR3 has 13 residues. Trimming pared 3 bases from V and 6 bases from J, leaving 10 bases between. Germline CDR1 reads SGDLS; CDR2 reads YYNGEE. Here the CDR3 DNA reads TGTGCCAGCAGCGGTGCTCGGGGCAATGAGCAGTTCTTC. Translating gives CASSGARGNEQFF.

V gene TRBV21-1 combines with J gene TRBJ2-2; the D call in the table, TRBD2, was not verified against the DNA. TRBV21-1 is flagged as a pseudogene. This CDR3 has 17 residues. CDR3 in DNA: TGTGCCAGCAGCAAAGTGAGGGACTTCCCGAACACCGGGGAGCTGTTTTTT. Translation gives CASSKVRDFPNTGELFF.

This rearrangement joins TRBV7-9 to TRBJ2-7, with 11 bases identical to TRBD1. This CDR3 is 15 amino acids long. Looked up from germline, CDR1 is SEHNR and CDR2 is FQNEAQ (reference sequence). With 5 bases clipped from V and 3 bases from J, the junction kept 6 bases outside the gene matches. In DNA, the CDR3 is TGTGCCAGCAGCCCGAAGGGACAGGGGGGCTACGAGCAGTACTTC. Protein product: CASSPKGQGGYEQYF. Complete variable domain (other parts from reference TRBV7-9 and TRBJ2-7): DTGVSQNPRHKITKRGQNVTFRCDPISEHNRLYWYRQTLGQGPEFLTYFQNEAQLEKSRLLSDRFSAERPKGSFSTLEIQRTEQGDSAMYLCASSPKGQGGYEQYFGPGTRLTVT.

DNA of the CDR3: TGTGCCAGCAGCCAAGCACAGGGGGCGGTTACTGAAGCTTTCTTT. Amino acids: CASSQAQGAVTEAFF. V usage is TRBV3-1 (or the pseudogene TRBV3-2) and J usage is TRBJ1-1; 9 bases are shared with TRBD1. The CDR3 is made up of 15 amino acids. J was trimmed by 5 bases and V by 1 base; bases with no gene match: 5. In germline, CDR1 is LGHDT, CDR2 YNNKEL (reference sequence).